This passage covers 27 T cell receptor beta chains from one sample sequenced in a study of cytomegalovirus exposure and HLA in healthy donors. The PCR ran on 60 Vbeta and 13 Jbeta primers. Data came from immunoSEQ multiplex PCR; TCRdb stores just in-frame clones and leaves some out. The repertoire includes about 180,000 clones, roughly 82% of them detected once, and approximately 0.55% sits in the top ten. Sequences were obtained from PBMCs. The receptors were sampled from a woman aged 45-60 years in good health and CMV-seronegative.

This clone was recorded a few times. The CDR3: CSVEGGPSSTDTQYF. CDR3 in DNA: TGCAGCGTTGAAGGGGGCCCGTCGAGCACAGATACGCAGTATTTT. The V gene is TRBV29-1, the J gene TRBJ2-3; a possible D gene is TRBD1 (5 bases). CDR1 SQVTM and CDR2 ANQGSEA come from the germline V gene. V gave up 1 base and J gave up 0 bases, with 11 bases separating them. The CDR3 loop spans 15 amino acids.

The chain recombines TRBV2 with TRBJ2-2; 10 nucleotides align to TRBD2. The length of the CDR3 is 15 residues. V lost 6 bases to trimming and J lost 4 bases; unmatched junction nucleotides: 5. The V gene's germline CDR1 is SNHLY and CDR2 FYNNEI. The CDR3 region is CASSASGGRTGELFF. The CDR3 region has the DNA TGTGCCAGCAGCGCTAGCGGGGGCCGCACCGGGGAGCTGTTTTTT.

V usage is TRBV28 and J usage is TRBJ2-1, with D unclear. The germline V gene has CDR1 MDHEN and CDR2 SYDVKM. CDR3 length: 13 residues. V lost 6 bases to trimming and J lost 8 bases, with 14 bases between them. CDR3 amino acids: CASRPPVVDEQFF. The DNA for the CDR3 is TGTGCCAGCAGGCCCCCAGTGGTGGATGAGCAGTTCTTC.

The chain recombines TRBV29-1 with TRBJ2-1; 8 nucleotides line up with TRBD2. Trimming cost V 6 bases and J 8 bases; bases outside gene matches: 15. From germline, CDR1 is SQVTM and CDR2 ANQGSEA. This CDR3 is built from 15 residues. This CDR3 is CSVQRAGAGLDEQFF. CDR3 DNA sequence: TGCAGCGTCCAACGAGCGGGAGCGGGGTTAGATGAGCAGTTCTTC.

The rearrangement links TRBV7-9 to TRBJ1-2; tentatively, D is TRBD1 (6 bases). The CDR3 runs to 15 residues. Germline values: CDR1 SEHNR, CDR2 FQNEAQ (reference sequence). Trimming removed 5 bases from V and 0 bases from J, with 13 bases in between. The CDR3 protein is CASSPGHNPNYGYTF. The DNA of the CDR3 is TGTGCCAGCAGCCCGGGACACAATCCTAACTATGGCTACACCTTC.

V usage is TRBV7-8 and J usage is TRBJ2-1; 8 bases agree with TRBD2. Germline V CDR1 and CDR2: SGHVS, FQNEAQ. J was trimmed by 0 bases and V by 0 bases; bases with no gene match: 7. There are 18 residues in the CDR3. The CDR3 DNA sequence: TGTGCCAGCAGCTTAGCGTTGTCGGGGGGGGACTCCTACAATGAGCAGTTCTTC. This translates into CASSLALSGGDSYNEQFF.

This sequence joins TRBV9 and TRBJ2-6; D is perhaps TRBD2 (5 bases). V lost 4 bases, J lost 3 bases, and 17 bases lay in between. The CDR3 sequence is 17 residues long. Germline values: CDR1 SGDLS, CDR2 YYNGEE. CDR3 region: CASSIGLLGGGANVLTF. The CDR3 nucleotides read TGTGCCAGCAGCATCGGACTGCTTGGTGGTGGGGCCAACGTCCTGACTTTC.

The chain recombines TRBV28 with TRBJ2-7; tentative D call: TRBD1 (6 bases). The CDR3 has 16 amino acids. Germline assignment: CDR1 MDHEN and CDR2 SYDVKM. Trimming removed 5 bases at V and 4 bases at J, with 21 bases between. DNA for the CDR3: TGTGCCAGCAGTGGGAACAGGGCGCCGGAGCGATACGAGCAGTACTTC. Translated, it gives CASSGNRAPERYEQYF.

The chain has TRBV19 and TRBJ2-5; 8 nucleotides align to TRBD1. The CDR3 has 16 residues. CDR1 is LNHDA and CDR2 is SQIVND in the germline V gene (reference sequence). J lost 2 bases, V lost 3 bases, and 8 bases had no gene match. CDR3 residues: CASSIRGQGLQETQYF. The DNA of the CDR3 is TGTGCCAGTAGTATCCGAGGACAGGGTCTTCAAGAGACCCAGTACTTC.

The chain employs TRBV19 and TRBJ2-7; 8 bases are a match to TRBD2. Germline CDR1 is LNHDA and CDR2 is SQIVND (reference sequence). This CDR3 has 14 residues. V was clipped by 3 bases and J by 5 bases; unmatched bases: 6. In DNA, the CDR3 is TGTGCCAGTAGTATCCGGGGACTAGGTGACGAGCAGTACTTC. Its protein is CASSIRGLGDEQYF.

The chain has TRBV4-3 and TRBJ2-6, with D hard to call. This CDR3 contains 16 residues. Germline V gene lookup returns CDR1 LGHNA and CDR2 YSLEER. V lost 0 bases, J lost 5 bases, and 11 bases lay in between. CDR3 protein: CASSQDVSEWANVLTF. The CDR3 bases are TGCGCCAGCAGCCAAGATGTATCCGAGTGGGCCAACGTCCTGACTTTC.

The chain carries TRBV15 and TRBJ1-2; D is unclear. V was clipped by 4 bases and J by 0 bases, with 3 bases between them. The germline CDR1 and CDR2 sequences are LNHNV and YYDKDF (reference sequence). The CDR3 extends over 12 amino acids. CDR3 nucleotides: TGTGCCACCAGCATAGCTAACTATGGCTACACCTTC. This translates into CATSIANYGYTF.

Only one count was recorded for this clone. The gene calls are TRBV2 and TRBJ1-5; D is ambiguous. The CDR3 has 12 amino acids. The V and J ends lost 7 bases and 5 bases respectively, with 9 bases between them. The V gene's germline CDR1 is SNHLY and CDR2 FYNNEI. The CDR3 sequence: CASNAGYQPQHF. The DNA for the CDR3 is TGTGCCAGCAATGCTGGCTATCAGCCCCAGCATTTT.

This CDR3 reads CASSPGRDRVTDTQYF. The CDR3 nucleotides are TGTGCCAGCAGCCCCGGCCGGGACAGGGTGACAGATACGCAGTATTTT. This chain joins TRBV7-8 and TRBJ2-3; 9 nucleotides agree with TRBD1. Germline trimming cut 5 bases from V and 3 bases from J; bases unmatched to any gene: 9. Germline V gives CDR1 SGHVS, CDR2 FQNEAQ. This CDR3 spans 16 amino acids. The whole variable domain, remainder taken from reference TRBV7-8 and TRBJ2-3, is GAGVSQSPRYKVAKRGQDVALRCDPISGHVSLFWYQQALGQGPEFLTYFQNEAQLDKSGLPSDRFFAERPEGSVSTLKIQRTQQEDSAVYLCASSPGRDRVTDTQYFGPGTRLTVL.

This rearrangement joins TRBV28 to TRBJ1-1, with 7 bases lining up with TRBD1. From germline, CDR1 is MDHEN and CDR2 SYDVKM. J gave up 3 bases and V 4 bases, and 14 bases lay outside the gene matches. The CDR3 runs to 17 residues. CDR3 residues: CASSSYLQQGSDTEAFF. Written as DNA, the CDR3 is TGTGCCAGCAGTTCCTACCTCCAACAGGGGAGTGACACTGAAGCTTTCTTT.

This sequence joins TRBV28 and TRBJ2-1; tentative D call: TRBD1 (6 bases). Germline CDR1 reads MDHEN; CDR2 reads SYDVKM. Trimming shortened V by 2 bases and J by 0 bases, and 11 bases separated the two germline ends. CDR3 length: 16 residues. CDR3 DNA sequence: TGTGCCAGCAGTTTAGGACAGTTCCTCTCCTACAATGAGCAGTTCTTC. This encodes CASSLGQFLSYNEQFF.

The chain is built from TRBV7-8 and TRBJ1-5; maybe TRBD1 (5 bases). With 3 bases removed from V and 4 bases from J, the gap between germline ends came to 16 bases. The germline V gene encodes CDR1 SGHVS and CDR2 FQNEAQ. There are 16 residues in the CDR3. CDR3: CASSFNLRGRNQPQHF. CDR3 in DNA: TGTGCCAGCAGCTTTAACTTGCGGGGGAGGAATCAGCCCCAGCATTTT.

The rearrangement uses TRBV18 and TRBJ2-2; 9 bases fit TRBD1. V was clipped by 0 bases and J by 7 bases; unmatched bases: 9. The CDR3 length is 17 residues. Germline V gives CDR1 KGHSH, CDR2 LQKENI. The CDR3: CASSPPVGQGIGGELFF. Here the CDR3 DNA reads TGTGCCAGCTCACCACCGGTGGGACAGGGAATCGGCGGGGAGCTGTTTTTT.

J is TRBJ1-4 and V is TRBV5-1; 9 bases fit TRBD1. V was pared by 2 bases and J by 7 bases, with 6 bases of the junction left unmatched. This CDR3 region has 15 residues. The germline V gene encodes CDR1 SGHRS and CDR2 YFSETQ. CDR3 residues: CASSFRDRVTEKLFF. CDR3 DNA sequence: TGCGCCAGCAGCTTTCGGGACAGGGTGACTGAAAAACTGTTTTTT. The variable domain in full, with the rest retrieved from reference TRBV5-1 and TRBJ1-4, is KAGVTQTPRYLIKTRGQQVTLSCSPISGHRSVSWYQQTPGQGLQFLFEYFSETQRNKGNFPGRFSGRQFSNSRSEMNVSTLELGDSALYLCASSFRDRVTEKLFFGSGTQLSVL.

In regard to this clone: An end of the junction does not agree with germline; a read error may underlie this. This chain connects TRBV7-9 to TRBJ1-2; D might be TRBD1 (6 bases). CDR3 length equals 15 residues. In germline, CDR1 is SEHNR, CDR2 FQNEAQ (reference sequence). CDR3 nucleotides: TGTTCCAGCAGCCCGTCCCTGGGGGCCTGGAGTGGCTACACCTTC. This translates into CSSSPSLGAWSGYTF.

The chain recombines TRBV28 with TRBJ2-5; D perhaps matches TRBD2 (6 bases). The CDR3 consists of 15 residues. Germline CDR1 MDHEN, CDR2 SYDVKM. V lost 6 bases, J lost 2 bases, and 16 bases lay in between. The chain's CDR3 is CASSPWGDSQETQYF. Here the CDR3 DNA reads TGTGCCAGCAGCCCCTGGGGGGATTCGCAAGAGACCCAGTACTTC.

The chain couples TRBV6-5 to TRBJ2-1; D is perhaps TRBD2 (5 bases). Germline CDR1 is MNHEY and CDR2 is SVGAGI. Between the trimmed V and J ends, which lost 5 bases and 9 bases, there was a span of 17 bases. The CDR3 contains 14 residues. CDR3 sequence (DNA): TGTGCCAGCAGTGAGCTAGAGGAGGTGCCTGAGCAGTTCTTC. Its translation: CASSELEEVPEQFF.

This clone has just a few counts. The chain combines TRBV19 with TRBJ2-3, with 11 bases identical to TRBD1. This CDR3 region has 14 residues. V shed 6 bases and J 5 bases; nucleotides not matched to a gene: 4. In germline, CDR1 is LNHDA, CDR2 SQIVND (reference sequence). CDR3 sequence: CASRDRGRLDTQYF. Written as DNA, the CDR3 is TGTGCCAGTAGGGACAGGGGGCGGTTAGATACGCAGTATTTT.

The chain is built from TRBV19 and TRBJ1-4, with a tentative D call TRBD1 (5 bases). This CDR3 has 16 residues. Germline V gives CDR1 LNHDA, CDR2 SQIVND (reference sequence). V lost 5 bases and J lost 1, with 14 bases in between. Here the CDR3 DNA reads TGTGCCAGTAGTCTCGCCCAGGGAAGAACTAATGAAAAACTGTTTTTT. It codes for CASSLAQGRTNEKLFF.

The rearrangement joins TRBV5-4 to TRBJ2-5; D remains ambiguous. Germline V gene data show CDR1 as SGHNT and CDR2 as YYREEE (reference sequence). The CDR3 spans 12 residues. V gave up 0 bases and J gave up 5 bases, with 5 bases separating them. This CDR3 is CASSLALETQYF. CDR3 DNA: TGTGCCAGCAGCTTGGCTTTGGAGACCCAGTACTTC. Full variable domain (rest looked up from reference TRBV5-4 and TRBJ2-5): ETGVTQSPTHLIKTRGQQVTLRCSSQSGHNTVSWYQQALGQGPQFIFQYYREEENGRGNFPPRFSGLQFPNYSSELNVNALELDDSALYLCASSLALETQYFGPGTRLLVL.

J is TRBJ2-3 and V is TRBV5-1, with 7 bases identical to TRBD1. This CDR3 spans 15 amino acids. V lost 3 bases and J lost 0; bases outside the gene matches: 4. Germline values: CDR1 SGHRS, CDR2 YFSETQ. For the CDR3, the DNA is TGCGCCAGCAGCTCTACAGGGGCCAGCACAGATACGCAGTATTTT. The encoded protein is CASSSTGASTDTQYF.

The CDR3 is CASSRQRSGNTIYF. DNA for the CDR3: TGTGCCAGCAGCCGACAACGATCTGGAAACACCATATATTTT. The chain recombines TRBV6-5 with TRBJ1-3; D is unresolved. The V end lost 6 bases, the J end lost 1 base, and 10 bases lay between the germline ends. Germline CDR1 reads MNHEY; CDR2 reads SVGAGI. The CDR3 is 14 residues long.